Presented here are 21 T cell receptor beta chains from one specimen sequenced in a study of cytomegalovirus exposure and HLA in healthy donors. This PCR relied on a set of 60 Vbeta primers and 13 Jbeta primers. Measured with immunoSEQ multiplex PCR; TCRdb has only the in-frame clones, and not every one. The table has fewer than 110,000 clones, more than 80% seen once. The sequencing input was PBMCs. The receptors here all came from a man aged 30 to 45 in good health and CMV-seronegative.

CDR3 sequence: CASSLVVKYNEQFF. Here the CDR3 DNA reads TGTGCCAGCAGCTTGGTAGTGAAGTACAATGAGCAGTTCTTC. V is TRBV5-5 and J is TRBJ2-1; D ambiguous. The ends were cut back, 0 bases at V and 4 bases at J, with 8 bases in the middle. The CDR3 is 14 amino acids. Germline values: CDR1 SGHKS, CDR2 YYEKEE (reference sequence).

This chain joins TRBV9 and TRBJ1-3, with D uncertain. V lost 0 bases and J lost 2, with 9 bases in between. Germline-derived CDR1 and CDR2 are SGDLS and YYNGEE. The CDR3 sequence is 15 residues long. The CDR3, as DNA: TGTGCCAGCAGCGTAGGATCGGAGGCTGGAAACACCATATATTTT. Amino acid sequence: CASSVGSEAGNTIYF.

CDR3 nucleotides: TGTGCCTGGACCCCCCAGGGAAGGGGCCCGCATTTT. Translating gives CAWTPQGRGPHF. The V call is TRBV30, the J call TRBJ1-5, with D possibly matching TRBD1 (5 bases). Germline V gene data show CDR1 as GTSNPN and CDR2 as SVGIG (reference sequence). CDR3 size: 12 residues. With 4 bases removed from V and 15 bases from J, the gap between germline ends came to 19 bases.

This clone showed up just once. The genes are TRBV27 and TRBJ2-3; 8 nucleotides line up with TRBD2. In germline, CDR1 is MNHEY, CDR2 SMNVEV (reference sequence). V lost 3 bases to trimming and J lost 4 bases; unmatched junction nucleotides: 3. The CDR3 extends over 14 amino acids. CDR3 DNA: TGTGCCAGCAGTTTCATCGGGGGGGCAGATACGCAGTATTTT. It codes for CASSFIGGADTQYF.

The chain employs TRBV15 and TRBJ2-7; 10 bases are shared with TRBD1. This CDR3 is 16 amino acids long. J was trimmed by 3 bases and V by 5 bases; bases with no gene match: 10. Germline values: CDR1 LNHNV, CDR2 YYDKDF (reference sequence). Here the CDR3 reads CATSAEGQGKYYEQYF. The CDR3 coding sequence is TGTGCCACCAGCGCCGAGGGACAGGGGAAATACTACGAGCAGTACTTC.

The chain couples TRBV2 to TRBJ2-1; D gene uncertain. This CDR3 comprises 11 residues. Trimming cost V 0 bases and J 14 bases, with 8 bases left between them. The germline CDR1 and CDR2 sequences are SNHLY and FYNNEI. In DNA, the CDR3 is TGTGCCAGCAGTGAAGCGCCCGCGGAGTTCTTC. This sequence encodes CASSEAPAEFF.

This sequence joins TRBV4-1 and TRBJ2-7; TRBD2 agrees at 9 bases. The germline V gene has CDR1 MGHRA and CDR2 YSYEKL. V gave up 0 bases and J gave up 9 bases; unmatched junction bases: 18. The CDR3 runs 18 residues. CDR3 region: CASSQDLSGGPYLRGQYF. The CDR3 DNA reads TGCGCCAGCAGCCAAGATCTCAGCGGGGGGCCTTACCTACGAGGGCAGTACTTC.

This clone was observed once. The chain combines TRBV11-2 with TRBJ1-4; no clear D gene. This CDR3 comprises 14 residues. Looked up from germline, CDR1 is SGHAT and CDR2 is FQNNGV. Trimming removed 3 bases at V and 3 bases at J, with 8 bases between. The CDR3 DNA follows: TGTGCCAGCAGCTTCGGGGTAGCTAATGAAAAACTGTTTTTT. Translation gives CASSFGVANEKLFF.

The CDR3 DNA follows: TGCGCCAGCAGCGCCGGGACAGGCAGGCCCCCCGTCTATGGCTACACCTTC. Its translation is CASSAGTGRPPVYGYTF. The rearrangement uses TRBV5-1 and TRBJ1-2; 8 positions match TRBD1. This CDR3 is built from 17 residues. J gave up 4 bases and V 4 bases, and 15 bases lay outside the gene matches. Germline V CDR1 and CDR2: SGHRS, YFSETQ.

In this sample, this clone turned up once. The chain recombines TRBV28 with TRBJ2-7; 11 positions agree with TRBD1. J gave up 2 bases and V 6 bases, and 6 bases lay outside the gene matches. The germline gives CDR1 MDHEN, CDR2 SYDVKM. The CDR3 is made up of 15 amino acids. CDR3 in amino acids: CASSWRGQGAYEQYF. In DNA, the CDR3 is TGTGCCAGCAGCTGGCGGGGACAGGGGGCCTACGAGCAGTACTTC.

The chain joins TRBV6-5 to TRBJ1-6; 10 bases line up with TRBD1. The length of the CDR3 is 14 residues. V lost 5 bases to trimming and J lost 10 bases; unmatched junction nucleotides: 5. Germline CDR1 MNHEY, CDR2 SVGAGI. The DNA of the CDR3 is TGTGCCAGCAGTGCCCGGGACAGGGGATCACCCCTCCACTTT. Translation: CASSARDRGSPLHF.

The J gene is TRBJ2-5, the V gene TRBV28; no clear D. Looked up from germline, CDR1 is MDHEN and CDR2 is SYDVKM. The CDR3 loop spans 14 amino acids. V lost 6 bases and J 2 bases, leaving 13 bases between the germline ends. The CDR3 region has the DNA TGTGCCAGCAGCCCCCCTGAGAGACAAGAGACCCAGTACTTC. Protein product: CASSPPERQETQYF.

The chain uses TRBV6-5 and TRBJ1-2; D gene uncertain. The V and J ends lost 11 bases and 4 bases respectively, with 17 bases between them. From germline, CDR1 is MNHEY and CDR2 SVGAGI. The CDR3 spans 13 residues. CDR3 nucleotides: TGTGCCGGCGCGAAGGTGTGGAGCTATGGCTACACCTTC. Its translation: CAGAKVWSYGYTF.

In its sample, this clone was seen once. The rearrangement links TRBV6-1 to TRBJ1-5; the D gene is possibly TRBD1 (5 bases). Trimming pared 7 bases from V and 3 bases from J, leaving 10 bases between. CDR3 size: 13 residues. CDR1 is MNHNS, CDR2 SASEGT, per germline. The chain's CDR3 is CASMWGVNQPQHF. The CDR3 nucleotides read TGTGCCAGCATGTGGGGCGTCAATCAGCCCCAGCATTTT.

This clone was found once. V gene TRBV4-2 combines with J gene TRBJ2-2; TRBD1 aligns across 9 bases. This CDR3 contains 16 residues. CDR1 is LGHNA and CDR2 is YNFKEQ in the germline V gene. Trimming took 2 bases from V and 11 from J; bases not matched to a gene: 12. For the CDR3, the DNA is TGTGCCAGCAGCCAAACAACGGGACAGGGTCCTCTTGAGCTGTTTTTT. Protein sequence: CASSQTTGQGPLELFF.

The CDR3 DNA sequence: TGTGCCAGCAGCTTGGACATTTTTAGGTACGAGCAGTACTTC. It is translated as CASSLDIFRYEQYF. The chain has TRBV7-9 and TRBJ2-7; a possible D gene is TRBD1 (5 bases). The length of the CDR3 is 14 residues. The germline V gene has CDR1 SEHNR and CDR2 FQNEAQ (reference sequence). The ends were cut back, 3 bases at V and 4 bases at J, with 13 bases in the middle.

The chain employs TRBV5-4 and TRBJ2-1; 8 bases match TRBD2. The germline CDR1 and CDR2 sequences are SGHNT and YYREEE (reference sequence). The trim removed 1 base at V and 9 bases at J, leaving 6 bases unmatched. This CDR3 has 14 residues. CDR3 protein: CASSLSGRGGEQFF. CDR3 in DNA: TGTGCCAGCAGCTTGAGCGGGAGAGGAGGTGAGCAGTTCTTC.

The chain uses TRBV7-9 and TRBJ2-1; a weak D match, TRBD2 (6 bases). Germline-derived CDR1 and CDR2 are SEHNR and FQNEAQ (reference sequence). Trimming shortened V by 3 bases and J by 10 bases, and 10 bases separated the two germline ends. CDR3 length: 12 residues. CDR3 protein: CASSLGGGEQFF. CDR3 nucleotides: TGTGCCAGCAGCTTGGGGGGTGGAGAGCAGTTCTTC.

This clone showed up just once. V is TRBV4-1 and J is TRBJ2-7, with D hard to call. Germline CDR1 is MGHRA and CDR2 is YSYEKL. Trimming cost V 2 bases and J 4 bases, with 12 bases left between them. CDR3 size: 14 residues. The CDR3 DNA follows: TGCGCCAGCAGCCAACGCTCGACGGGTTACGAGCAGTACTTC. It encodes CASSQRSTGYEQYF.

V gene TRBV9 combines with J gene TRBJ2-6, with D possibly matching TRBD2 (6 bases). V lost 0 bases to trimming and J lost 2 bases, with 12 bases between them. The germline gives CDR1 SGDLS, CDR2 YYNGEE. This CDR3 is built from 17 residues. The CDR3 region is CASSVVWGDPGANVLTF. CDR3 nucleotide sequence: TGTGCCAGCAGCGTAGTTTGGGGGGACCCTGGGGCCAACGTCCTGACTTTC.

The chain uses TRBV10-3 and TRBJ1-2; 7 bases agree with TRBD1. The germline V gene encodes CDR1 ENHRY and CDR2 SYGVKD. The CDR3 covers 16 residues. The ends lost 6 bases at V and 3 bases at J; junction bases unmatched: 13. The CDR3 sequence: CAIRTGVRERDYGYTF. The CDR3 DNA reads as TGTGCCATCAGAACAGGGGTTAGGGAACGGGACTATGGCTACACCTTC.